These 21 T cell receptor beta chains came from one sample sequenced in a study of cytomegalovirus exposure and HLA in healthy donors. Amplification used 60 Vbeta primers and 13 Jbeta primers. The repertoire was sequenced with immunoSEQ multiplex PCR; TCRdb's copy has only in-frame clones and lacks some. The table shows around 120,000 clones, with about three quarters occurring only once. What was sequenced was PBMCs. These receptors came from a woman between 40 and 50 years old in good health and CMV-seropositive.

This clone was seen repeatedly, ten times or more. The V gene is TRBV11-1, the J gene TRBJ2-3; 8 bases line up with TRBD1. Per germline, CDR1 SGHAT and CDR2 FQDESV (reference sequence). The CDR3 is 15 residues long. J lost 1 base, V lost 5 bases, and 5 bases had no gene match. The CDR3 spells CASSIDRGGTDTQYF. CDR3 DNA sequence: TGTGCCAGCAGCATTGACAGGGGAGGCACAGATACGCAGTATTTT.

CDR3 DNA sequence: TGTGCCAGCAGCTTACTAAGGGCTAGCGGGGGACCAAACACCGGGGAGCTGTTTTTT. It specifies CASSLLRASGGPNTGELFF. The chain carries TRBV7-6 and TRBJ2-2; the match to TRBD2 covers 10 bases. CDR1 and CDR2 (germline): SGHVS, FNYEAQ. This CDR3 is built from 19 residues. The V gene end was trimmed by 2 bases and the J gene end by 2 bases; junction bases not matched to a gene: 11.

In DNA, the CDR3 is TGTGCCATCAGTAAGGGGGTATATGGCTACACCTTC. This translates into CAISKGVYGYTF. V and J are TRBV10-3 and TRBJ1-2; D is perhaps TRBD1 (6 bases). Deletions cut 5 bases from V and 5 bases from J, with 9 bases between. This CDR3 region has 12 residues. From germline, CDR1 is ENHRY and CDR2 SYGVKD.

This clone was seen a few times. The V gene is TRBV2, the J gene TRBJ1-4; D is perhaps TRBD1 (6 bases). Germline CDR1 SNHLY, CDR2 FYNNEI. Trimming pared 9 bases from V and 6 bases from J, leaving 14 bases between. This CDR3 has 13 residues. The CDR3 nucleotides read TGTGCCAGTACCCAGGGGAGTGATGAAAAACTGTTTTTT. Translated, it gives CASTQGSDEKLFF.

The rearrangement links TRBV7-9 to TRBJ2-7; D unresolved. V lost 1 base to trimming and J lost 2 bases, with 12 bases between them. Germline assignment: CDR1 SEHNR and CDR2 FQNEAQ (reference sequence). The CDR3 totals 15 residues. In DNA, the CDR3 is TGTGCCAGCAGCTTAGGTTCTGGTCAGACCTACGAGCAGTACTTC. This sequence encodes CASSLGSGQTYEQYF.

This chain joins TRBV7-2 and TRBJ1-5; 8 bases agree with TRBD1. V lost 1 base and J lost 9; bases outside the gene matches: 5. The CDR3 is made up of 14 amino acids. Germline V gene data show CDR1 as SGHTA and CDR2 as FQGNSA. DNA for the CDR3: TGTGCCAGCAGCTTAGGACAGGGGCTAGGGCCCCAGCATTTT. Residues: CASSLGQGLGPQHF.

The sample holds one count of this clone. Since a far larger clone is one base different, this is likely a read error. Other DNA sequences in the sample encode the same CDR3. The chain has TRBV4-1 and TRBJ1-5; D not resolved. Germline V CDR1 and CDR2: MGHRA, YSYEKL. The CDR3 contains 15 residues. The V gene lost 0 bases and the J gene lost 6 bases, with 12 bases spanning the gap. CDR3 in amino acids: CASSQEPGMGQPQHF. The CDR3 coding sequence is TGCGCCAGCAGCCAAGAGCCGGGGATGGGTCAGCCCCAGCATTTT.

This chain connects TRBV13 to TRBJ2-5; the D is unclear. With 2 bases removed from V and 2 bases from J, the gap between germline ends came to 6 bases. Germline loops: CDR1 PRHDT, CDR2 FYEKMQ (reference sequence). The CDR3 length is 13 residues. CDR3 DNA: TGTGCCAGCAGCTTATACCAGCAAGAGACCCAGTACTTC. As protein: CASSLYQQETQYF.

The rearrangement joins TRBV5-1 to TRBJ2-5; 7 positions agree with TRBD1. The CDR3 is 15 amino acids. The germline V gene has CDR1 SGHRS and CDR2 YFSETQ. V dropped 3 bases and J dropped 1; count of bases not matched to a gene: 6. The CDR3 DNA is TGCGCCAGCAGCTCGCTCGGGACAGCCCAAGAGACCCAGTACTTC. Protein product: CASSSLGTAQETQYF.

The rearrangement uses TRBV5-4 and TRBJ2-3; 13 nucleotides match TRBD2. V was pared by 1 base and J by 4 bases, with 0 bases of the junction left unmatched. This CDR3 is 15 amino acids long. Germline values: CDR1 SGHNT, CDR2 YYREEE (reference sequence). CDR3 loop: CASSLTSGGADTQYF. The CDR3 bases are TGTGCCAGCAGCTTGACTAGCGGGGGGGCAGATACGCAGTATTTT.

This clone was counted only a few times. The J gene is TRBJ1-1, the V gene TRBV10-3, with D maybe TRBD1 (6 bases). Trimming left V 0 bases short and J 7 bases short, with 15 bases between. CDR1 is ENHRY and CDR2 is SYGVKD in the germline V gene. The CDR3 runs 15 residues. CDR3 loop: CAISESAGARDEAFF. The DNA for the CDR3 is TGTGCCATCAGTGAGTCTGCGGGGGCGAGGGATGAAGCTTTCTTT.

The chain employs TRBV4-3 and TRBJ2-3; TRBD2 is a possible D gene (5 bases). V gave up 4 bases and J gave up 1 base, with 21 bases separating them. This CDR3 is built from 18 residues. Looked up from germline, CDR1 is LGHNA and CDR2 is YSLEER. The CDR3 protein is CASSLNQDIGVRTDTQYF. The CDR3 coding sequence is TGCGCCAGCAGCCTAAACCAAGATATCGGGGTGCGCACAGATACGCAGTATTTT.

With respect to this clone: Other DNA sequences from this sample encode an identical CDR3 as well. The chain is built from TRBV18 and TRBJ2-3; 8 bases are a match to TRBD2. The CDR3 consists of 13 residues. V shed 6 bases, J shed 4 bases, and the junction held 3 bases outside the gene matches. Germline V CDR1 and CDR2: KGHSH, LQKENI. In DNA, the CDR3 is TGTGCCAGCTCCCCCGGGGGGGCAGATACGCAGTATTTT. Translated: CASSPGGADTQYF.

The chain recombines TRBV13 with TRBJ2-5, with TRBD2 matching 13 bases. CDR1 and CDR2 from the germline V gene are PRHDT and FYEKMQ (reference sequence). After removal of 5 bases from V and 7 bases from J, the junction contained 13 bases not matched to a gene. The CDR3 is 17 residues long. The CDR3, as DNA: TGTGCCAGCAGCCGTCCCGGGACTAGCGGGGCCAAAGGGACCCAGTACTTC. This gives the protein CASSRPGTSGAKGTQYF.

This clone has a handful of counts. V is TRBV5-1 and J is TRBJ1-5, with a possible D match to TRBD1 (5 bases). The V end was cut by 4 bases, the J end by 8 bases, with 16 bases between. Germline V lookup: CDR1 SGHRS, CDR2 YFSETQ. The CDR3 has 14 residues. DNA of the CDR3: TGCGCCAGCAGCCGGCTGGGGGAGGAAGAGCCCCAGCATTTT. This encodes CASSRLGEEEPQHF.

This clone was counted a few times. The chain uses TRBV5-6 and TRBJ1-1, with 7 bases lining up with TRBD1. This CDR3 has 13 residues. Germline trimming cut 4 bases from V and 7 bases from J; bases unmatched to any gene: 7. CDR1 SGHDT and CDR2 YYEEEE come from the germline V gene. CDR3 sequence (DNA): TGTGCCAGCAGCAACGACAGGGTTGTTGAAGCTTTCTTT. Protein product: CASSNDRVVEAFF.

Only a few counts were recorded for this clone. This chain joins TRBV6-1 and TRBJ1-5; D gene unclear. From germline, CDR1 is MNHNS and CDR2 SASEGT. This CDR3 spans 13 amino acids. V lost 7 bases to trimming and J lost 5 bases, with 12 bases between them. CDR3 coding DNA: TGTGCCAGCAAGGCCGACAACGATCAGCCCCAGCATTTT. Its protein is CASKADNDQPQHF.

This sequence joins TRBV14 and TRBJ2-5, with D unclear. Trimming left V 10 bases short and J 1 base short, with 13 bases between. CDR1 is SGHDN, CDR2 FVKESK, per germline. This CDR3 is built from 13 residues. CDR3 amino acids: CATSRSLQETQYF. As DNA, the CDR3 is TGTGCCACCTCGAGGAGCCTCCAAGAGACCCAGTACTTC.

The CDR3 reads CASSAGDSQETQYF. The CDR3 nucleotides read TGTGCCAGCAGCGCCGGGGACAGCCAAGAGACCCAGTACTTC. The rearrangement uses TRBV9 and TRBJ2-5; 7 bases agree with TRBD1. Trimming removed 3 bases from V and 1 base from J; junction bases left unmatched: 3. This CDR3 has 14 amino acids. Germline V gives CDR1 SGDLS, CDR2 YYNGEE. The full variable domain, its missing parts supplied by reference TRBV9 and TRBJ2-5, is DSGVTQTPKHLITATGQRVTLRCSPRSGDLSVYWYQQSLDQGLQFLIQYYNGEERAKGNILERFSAQQFPDLHSELNLSSLELGDSALYFCASSAGDSQETQYFGPGTRLLVL.

This clone was detected only a few times. The V and J genes are TRBV5-4 and TRBJ1-3; weak D call: TRBD1 (5 bases). From germline, CDR1 is SGHNT and CDR2 YYREEE (reference sequence). Deletions cut 4 bases from V and 2 bases from J, with 13 bases between. This CDR3 has 15 residues. CDR3 DNA: TGTGCCAGCAGCCAGAGTCGGGGGACTGGAAACACCATATATTTT. Its protein product is CASSQSRGTGNTIYF.

The V gene is TRBV29-1, the J gene TRBJ1-2; D perhaps matches TRBD1 (6 bases). The V gene lost 7 bases and the J gene lost 8 bases, with 14 bases spanning the gap. Germline V gene sequence: CDR1 SQVTM, CDR2 ANQGSEA. The CDR3 totals 11 residues. The CDR3 protein is CSGNSGDGYTF. Written as DNA, the CDR3 is TGCAGCGGGAACTCAGGGGACGGCTACACCTTC.